These 3 T cell receptor beta chains share one sample of origin, sequenced in a study of blood T cell repertoires in COVID-19. TCRdb's table, derived via immunoSEQ multiplex PCR, lists solely in-frame clones and lacks some. Here the sample spans 130,000 or so clones, roughly 90% being singletons. Sequencing used peripheral blood. These TCRs come from a man in his 70s with active COVID-19.

The table lists this clone with a count of one. This rearrangement joins TRBV28 to TRBJ1-2, with D perhaps matching TRBD1 (5 bases). CDR3 length: 15 amino acids. The germline gives CDR1 MDHEN, CDR2 SYDVKM. Trimming removed 7 bases from V and 2 bases from J, with 17 bases in between. The chain's CDR3 is CASTLGQGLNYGYTF. CDR3 DNA: TGTGCCAGCACTTTGGGGCAGGGATTAAACTATGGCTACACCTTC.

The chain recombines TRBV9 with TRBJ1-1; 7 nucleotides match TRBD1. This CDR3 is built from 15 residues. With V trimmed by 4 bases and J by 5 bases, 11 bases remained unmatched. Germline lookup yields CDR1 SGDLS and CDR2 YYNGEE. CDR3 in amino acids: CASSPRTGGGTEAFF. CDR3 nucleotide sequence: TGTGCCAGCAGCCCACGGACAGGAGGGGGGACTGAAGCTTTCTTT.

The chain combines TRBV4-2 with TRBJ1-1; 8 positions agree with TRBD1. Germline V gives CDR1 LGHNA, CDR2 YNFKEQ. The length of the CDR3 is 15 residues. The J segment lost 4 bases and the V segment lost 1 base, leaving 5 bases of the junction unmatched. The CDR3 bases are TGTGCCAGCAGCCAAGTAGGACAGGGAGGCACTGAAGCTTTCTTT. Residues: CASSQVGQGGTEAFF.